This entry features one T cell receptor (beta chain) sequence. The data were obtained in a study of technical replicates of blood from several donors. TCRdb's copy holds only in-frame clones and misses some; the assay was immunoSEQ multiplex PCR. The repertoire holds 100,000 or so clones, about 96% seen once, with 0.36% in the top ten. The ends lost 0 bases at V and 6 bases at J; junction bases unmatched: 6. CDR1 and CDR2 (germline): LGHNA, YNFKEQ. The CDR3 has 15 amino acids. The sequenced material came from T cells isolated from PBMCs. The genes are TRBV4-2 and TRBJ2-3, with 7 bases lining up with TRBD2. The sequence was collected from a human donor in good health. CDR3 sequence reads: CASSQDSSGVDTQYF. CDR3 in DNA: TGTGCCAGCAGCCAAGACTCTAGCGGAGTCGATACGCAGTATTTT.